The 22 T cell receptor beta chains given below trace back to one sample, sequenced in a study of glioma-infiltrating T cells (dated by TCRdb to the mid-2010s). Sequencing was performed on an Illumina MiSeq. The iRepertoire nested amplicon-rescue multiplex PCR (arm-PCR) platform was used to amplify TCR alpha and beta CDR3 regions from RNA. The public reads were run again by TCRdb, first through fastp at Q25 and then through MiXCR, and only productive beta chains were kept. Records with the same CDR3 protein are collapsed into one entry carrying the most frequent genes and DNA. Across this sample there are over 140,000 distinct CDR3 sequences, with roughly 43% seen only once. Roughly 20% of the sample rests with the top ten. Sequencing was carried out using glioma tissue, nonneoplastic brain tissue, or PBMCs (not recorded which). The receptors stem from a human donor with low-grade glioma or glioblastoma, undergoing nonglioma brain surgery, or in good health (not recorded which).

The V gene is TRBV7-6, the J gene TRBJ1-5; D ambiguous. The CDR3 has 15 amino acids. From germline, CDR1 is SGHVS and CDR2 FNYEAQ. V gave up 5 bases and J gave up 6 bases, with 17 bases separating them. The CDR3 DNA reads TGTGCCAGCAGCCTAGGTGGAAGGGCCGGTCAGCCCCAGCATTTT. It specifies CASSLGGRAGQPQHF.

The chain combines TRBV7-9 with TRBJ2-3; 9 bases align to TRBD1. From germline, CDR1 is SEHNR and CDR2 FQNEAQ (reference sequence). Trimming removed 2 bases from V and 3 bases from J; junction bases left unmatched: 6. This CDR3 comprises 16 residues. This CDR3 reads CASSLTAGTGTDTQYF. Here the CDR3 DNA reads TGTGCCAGCAGCTTAACCGCCGGGACAGGGACAGATACGCAGTATTTT.

The chain has TRBV10-2 and TRBJ2-5; D might be TRBD1 (7 bases). Trimming shortened V by 4 bases and J by 2 bases, and 14 bases separated the two germline ends. CDR3 size: 15 residues. Looked up from germline, CDR1 is WSHSY and CDR2 is SAAADI. CDR3 sequence reads: CASSVNRGLQETQYF. In nucleotides, the CDR3 is TGCGCCAGCAGTGTCAACAGGGGACTTCAAGAGACCCAGTACTTC.

In its sample, this clonotype was seen once. The chain employs TRBV4-2 and TRBJ2-7; 8 bases are a match to TRBD2. V shed 1 base and J 1 base; nucleotides not matched to a gene: 6. The CDR3 runs to 16 residues. The germline gives CDR1 LGHNA, CDR2 YNFKEQ. For the CDR3, the DNA is TGTGCCAGCAGCCAAGCAGTTAGCGGGATTTCCTACGAGCAGTACTTC. Protein product: CASSQAVSGISYEQYF.

CDR3 amino acids: CASSGHTQETQYF. CDR3 DNA sequence: TGTGCCAGCAGCGGACATACACAAGAGACCCAGTACTTC. The chain joins TRBV6-1 to TRBJ2-5, with a tentative D call TRBD1 (5 bases). V was cut by 6 bases and J by 2 bases, with 10 bases left in between. Germline V gene data show CDR1 as MNHNS and CDR2 as SASEGT. CDR3 length: 13 residues.

The chain carries TRBV6-1 and TRBJ1-3, with D possibly TRBD1 on 5 matching bases. The CDR3 has 12 residues. The germline V gene encodes CDR1 MNHNS and CDR2 SASEGT. V was pared by 8 bases and J by 0 bases, with 5 bases between. As DNA, the CDR3 is TGTGCCAGCGGGGGCTCTGGAAACACCATATATTTT. Translating it yields CASGGSGNTIYF.

This clonotype showed up just a few times. CDR3 amino acids: CAISESGQDSNQPQHF. In DNA, the CDR3 is TGTGCCATCAGTGAGTCTGGGCAGGATAGCAATCAGCCCCAGCATTTT. The chain employs TRBV10-3 and TRBJ1-5; D gene unclear. The CDR3 runs 16 residues. Per the germline V gene, CDR1 is ENHRY and CDR2 is SYGVKD. Trimming took off 0 bases at V and 0 bases at J, with 9 bases between the two ends.

This chain links TRBV14 with TRBJ2-1; D gene uncertain. V was shortened by 6 bases and J by 2 bases, with 11 bases between the two germline ends. The CDR3 totals 14 residues. The germline V gene encodes CDR1 SGHDN and CDR2 FVKESK. Written as DNA, the CDR3 is TGTGCCAGCAGTCCACAGCCTCCCTACAATGAGCAGTTCTTC. It translates to CASSPQPPYNEQFF.

The chain links TRBV7-2 to TRBJ2-5; 10 nucleotides line up with TRBD1. The CDR3 is made up of 14 amino acids. The germline gives CDR1 SGHTA, CDR2 FQGNSA. Trimming took 5 bases from V and 6 from J; bases not matched to a gene: 6. The chain's CDR3 is CASSPDRGQQTQYF. In DNA form, the CDR3 reads TGTGCCAGCAGCCCCGACAGGGGGCAACAGACCCAGTACTTC.

The rearrangement links TRBV28 to TRBJ2-1; no definite D call. The CDR3 length is 12 residues. Germline lookup yields CDR1 MDHEN and CDR2 SYDVKM. Trimming removed 5 bases from V and 5 bases from J, with 7 bases in between. Written as DNA, the CDR3 is TGTGCCAGCAGTGGGGTGCACAATGAGCAGTTCTTC. The encoded protein is CASSGVHNEQFF.

Worth noting for this clonotype: This is likely a read error, given that the CDR3 carries no conserved phenylalanine or tryptophan at its end. The chain carries TRBV24-1 and TRBJ2-1; TRBD2 is a possible D gene (7 bases). V was pared by 5 bases and J by 4 bases, with 14 bases between. Germline CDR1 reads KGHDR; CDR2 reads SFDVKD. The CDR3 runs 15 residues. The DNA of the CDR3 is TGTGCCACCAGTGGTGCGGGGGCGCCATACAATGAGCAGTTCTTA. This encodes CATSGAGAPYNEQFL.

A few counts support this clonotype. The V and J genes are TRBV7-9 and TRBJ2-3; no clear D gene. The CDR3 is made up of 12 amino acids. Germline V gene data show CDR1 as SEHNR and CDR2 as FQNEAQ (reference sequence). Trimming pared 5 bases from V and 10 bases from J, leaving 13 bases between. The CDR3 is CASSPSHEAQYF. The CDR3 DNA reads as TGTGCCAGCAGCCCCTCGCACGAAGCGCAGTATTTT.

Comments on this clonotype: Given a much more abundant clone one base away, this may be a read error. The V gene is TRBV7-2, the J gene TRBJ2-1, with D possibly TRBD2 on 5 matching bases. This CDR3 spans 13 amino acids. Germline values: CDR1 SGHTA, CDR2 FQGNSA. The CDR3 nucleotides read TGTGCCCGCAGTCTACGGGACTACAATGAGCAGTTCTTC. Protein product: CARSLRDYNEQFF.

V is TRBV15 and J is TRBJ2-7; 9 positions agree with TRBD1. Germline loops: CDR1 LNHNV, CDR2 YYDKDF (reference sequence). The trim removed 1 base at V and 3 bases at J, leaving 4 bases unmatched. This CDR3 is built from 15 residues. DNA for the CDR3: TGTGCCACCAGCAGAGGGGGGACAGGGCTCTACGAGCAGTACTTC. It encodes CATSRGGTGLYEQYF.

At least ten counts were recorded for this clonotype. J is TRBJ2-1 and V is TRBV6-2 or TRBV6-3; 9 bases map to TRBD2. CDR3 length: 14 amino acids. After removal of 2 bases from V and 5 bases from J, the junction contained 1 base not matched to a gene. CDR1 MNHEY and CDR2 SVGEGT come from the germline V gene. The CDR3 protein is CASSYLAGNNEQFF. The CDR3 bases are TGTGCCAGCAGTTACCTAGCGGGGAACAATGAGCAGTTCTTC.

The chain is built from TRBV7-9 and TRBJ1-5, with D perhaps matching TRBD1 (5 bases). Trimming cost V 5 bases and J 0 bases, with 11 bases left between them. Germline V gene lookup returns CDR1 SEHNR and CDR2 FQNEAQ (reference sequence). The CDR3 has 15 residues. CDR3 coding DNA: TGTGCCAGCAGCCAGGGCGATTATAGCAATCAGCCCCAGCATTTT. Encoded protein: CASSQGDYSNQPQHF.

V and J are TRBV11-1 and TRBJ1-5; tentatively, D is TRBD1 (6 bases). The CDR3 extends over 16 amino acids. Per germline, CDR1 SGHAT and CDR2 FQDESV (reference sequence). V was clipped by 5 bases and J by 4 bases, with 18 bases between them. The CDR3 sequence is CASSPLGQRGNQPQHF. The CDR3 bases are TGTGCCAGCAGCCCCTTAGGACAGAGAGGGAATCAGCCCCAGCATTTT. The full variable domain, rest sourced from reference TRBV11-1 and TRBJ1-5, is EAEVAQSPRYKITEKSQAVAFWCDPISGHATLYWYRQILGQGPELLVQFQDESVVDDSQLPKDRFSAERLKGVDSTLKIQPAELGDSAMYLCASSPLGQRGNQPQHFGDGTRLSIL.

This clonotype was seen only a few times. This sequence joins TRBV28 and TRBJ2-1; no clear D. In germline, CDR1 is MDHEN, CDR2 SYDVKM. Trimming took 2 bases from V and 10 from J, leaving 12 bases between them. This CDR3 is built from 13 residues. CDR3 sequence: CASSLPQRAEQFF. CDR3 DNA: TGTGCCAGCAGTTTACCCCAACGCGCCGAGCAGTTCTTC. The whole variable domain, filled in from reference TRBV28 and TRBJ2-1, reads DVKVTQSSRYLVKRTGEKVFLECVQDMDHENMFWYRQDPGLGLRLIYFSYDVKMKEKGDIPEGYSVSREKKERFSLILESASTNQTSMYLCASSLPQRAEQFFGPGTRLTVL.

A few counts support this clonotype. This chain uses TRBV20-1 with TRBJ2-5, with D tentatively TRBD2 (5 bases). V was cut by 1 base and J by 0 bases, with 12 bases left in between. The CDR3 runs 15 residues. Germline V gene data show CDR1 as DFQATT and CDR2 as SNEGSKA (reference sequence). The CDR3 loop reads CSARGSSAYQETQYF. The CDR3 DNA is TGCAGTGCTAGAGGCAGTAGCGCATACCAAGAGACCCAGTACTTC.

This clonotype was seen a few times. J is TRBJ1-2 and V is TRBV6-1; D not resolved. V gave up 5 bases and J gave up 2 bases, with 6 bases separating them. The CDR3 runs to 12 residues. CDR1 MNHNS and CDR2 SASEGT come from the germline V gene. CDR3 bases: TGTGCCAGCAGTTTCCGGAACTATGGCTACACCTTC. As protein: CASSFRNYGYTF.

The chain is built from TRBV12-3 or TRBV12-4 and TRBJ2-5; TRBD1 agrees at 8 bases. Trimming removed 6 bases from V and 5 bases from J; junction bases left unmatched: 8. The CDR3 extends over 14 amino acids. The CDR3 DNA follows: TGTGCCAGCAGCCCACCAGGGGGCGGGGAGACCCAGTACTTC. This sequence encodes CASSPPGGGETQYF.

In DNA, the CDR3 is TGTGCCATCAGCGACAGGGGGCTGAACACTGAAGCTTTCTTT. Amino acids: CAISDRGLNTEAFF. This chain links TRBV6-6 with TRBJ1-1; 10 nucleotides align to TRBD1. This CDR3 has 14 amino acids. Germline assignment: CDR1 MNHNY and CDR2 SVGAGI (reference sequence). After removal of 10 bases from V and 0 bases from J, the junction contained 5 bases not matched to a gene.